These 21 T cell receptor beta chains originate from one sample sequenced in a study of persistence of HIV-infected CD4 T cells. This was the immunoSEQ version 4 assay in survey mode. Using immunoSEQ multiplex PCR, the repertoire was profiled, and TCRdb retains in-frame clones only, with some absent. The sample lists about 50,000 clones; about 80% were seen once. Lysates of CMV-infected fibroblasts at 10 ug/mL stimulated these cells. Memory cells lacking CD40L and CD69 with high CD45RO were sorted. These receptors lack a known antigen. The sample here was CD4+ T cells sorted from PBMCs after approximately 19-hour stimulation, taken from a patient who received antiretroviral therapy. The receptors originated from an adult man with HIV who was CMV-seropositive.

The chain links TRBV19 to TRBJ2-2, with 9 bases aligning to TRBD1. V lost 7 bases to trimming and J lost 5 bases; unmatched junction nucleotides: 8. Germline lookup yields CDR1 LNHDA and CDR2 SQIVND (reference sequence). The CDR3 loop spans 15 amino acids. The DNA of the CDR3 is TGTGCCAGTATTCCAGGGACAGGGCTTACCGGGGAGCTGTTTTTT. It is translated as CASIPGTGLTGELFF.

J is TRBJ2-2 and V is TRBV10-3; TRBD2 matches 7 bases. The J segment lost 5 bases and the V segment lost 10 bases, leaving 7 bases of the junction unmatched. This CDR3 has 13 residues. Germline lookup yields CDR1 ENHRY and CDR2 SYGVKD. CDR3 in amino acids: CATGTIRTGELFF. DNA for the CDR3: TGTGCCACCGGGACTATTAGGACCGGGGAGCTGTTTTTT.

The rearrangement joins TRBV9 to TRBJ2-2, with 7 bases identical to TRBD2. From germline, CDR1 is SGDLS and CDR2 YYNGEE. The junction had 3 bases not matched to a gene; V was cut back by 3 bases and J by 4 bases. This CDR3 is 14 amino acids long. CDR3 sequence: CASSDSGTTGELFF. The CDR3 DNA reads TGTGCCAGCAGCGACAGCGGGACCACCGGGGAGCTGTTTTTT.

The chain combines TRBV29-1 with TRBJ2-7, with D possibly matching TRBD2 (5 bases). Trimming removed 5 bases at V and 0 bases at J, with 14 bases between. Per germline, CDR1 SQVTM and CDR2 ANQGSEA. The CDR3 spans 14 residues. The CDR3 DNA reads as TGCAGCGTTAGAAAAGGTGGGAGCTCCTACGAGCAGTACTTC. Its protein is CSVRKGGSSYEQYF.

J is TRBJ2-5 and V is TRBV10-3, with D unresolved. The CDR3 has 13 residues. Trimming shortened V by 3 bases and J by 0 bases, and 5 bases separated the two germline ends. In germline, CDR1 is ENHRY, CDR2 SYGVKD. CDR3 sequence reads: CAISEQHQETQYF. DNA of the CDR3: TGTGCCATCAGTGAACAGCACCAAGAGACCCAGTACTTC.

The chain carries TRBV29-1 and TRBJ2-1; 8 nucleotides agree with TRBD1. Germline V gives CDR1 SQVTM, CDR2 ANQGSEA. The junction had 10 bases not matched to a gene; V was cut back by 6 bases and J by 3 bases. This CDR3 has 15 amino acids. The CDR3 region has the DNA TGCAGCGTGTGGACAGGGAGTGACATCTACAATGAGCAGTTCTTC. It codes for CSVWTGSDIYNEQFF.

In its sample, this clone was seen a few times. The J gene is TRBJ1-6, the V gene TRBV9; D call uncertain. Germline V lookup: CDR1 SGDLS, CDR2 YYNGEE. CDR3 size: 16 residues. V was pared by 6 bases and J by 0 bases, with 13 bases between. This CDR3 reads CASTQHLSSYNSPLHF. Here the CDR3 DNA reads TGTGCCAGCACCCAACATCTGAGCTCCTATAATTCACCCCTCCACTTT.

J is TRBJ2-3 and V is TRBV19; TRBD2 matches at 10 bases. CDR1 and CDR2 from the germline V gene are LNHDA and SQIVND (reference sequence). This CDR3 is 15 amino acids long. The trim removed 9 bases at V and 6 bases at J, leaving 12 bases unmatched. This chain's CDR3 is CASLLAGASTDTQYF. The CDR3 DNA follows: TGTGCCAGCCTTCTAGCGGGAGCATCAACGGATACGCAGTATTTT.

This clone came up a few times. The V and J genes are TRBV2 and TRBJ1-2; tentatively, D is TRBD1 (5 bases). The CDR3 extends over 17 amino acids. V was cut by 3 bases and J by 4 bases, with 21 bases left in between. Per germline, CDR1 SNHLY and CDR2 FYNNEI. The CDR3 DNA follows: TGTGCCAGCAGTGAGGCCGGGACCCTAGGGGAGCTCTATGGCTACACCTTC. Its translation is CASSEAGTLGELYGYTF. Combining the CDR3 with reference TRBV2 and TRBJ1-2 gives the whole variable domain EPEVTQTPSHQVTQMGQEVILRCVPISNHLYFYWYRQILGQKVEFLVSFYNNEISEKSEIFDDQFSVERPDGSNFTLKIRSTKLEDSAMYFCASSEAGTLGELYGYTFGSGTRLTVV.

This clone was seen a handful of times. The chain couples TRBV9 to TRBJ2-7; 10 bases are shared with TRBD2. Germline loops: CDR1 SGDLS, CDR2 YYNGEE. Germline trimming cut 2 bases from V and 6 bases from J; bases unmatched to any gene: 8. There are 15 residues in the CDR3. The CDR3 loop reads CASSVELSGRTEQYF. In nucleotides, the CDR3 is TGTGCCAGCAGCGTGGAACTTAGCGGGAGGACCGAGCAGTACTTC.

The chain recombines TRBV9 with TRBJ1-5; TRBD1 matches 8 bases. The CDR3 spans 15 residues. With 0 bases clipped from V and 4 bases from J, the junction kept 3 bases outside the gene matches. Per germline, CDR1 SGDLS and CDR2 YYNGEE. CDR3 in amino acids: CASSVDTGGNQPQHF. The CDR3 DNA is TGTGCCAGCAGCGTAGACACAGGGGGAAATCAGCCCCAGCATTTT.

This chain links TRBV19 with TRBJ2-1; TRBD1 aligns across 8 bases. CDR1 and CDR2 (germline): LNHDA, SQIVND (reference sequence). V lost 5 bases to trimming and J lost 9 bases; unmatched junction nucleotides: 9. This CDR3 has 14 residues. The CDR3 sequence: CASSGRQGSGEQFF. The CDR3, as DNA: TGTGCCAGTAGTGGCCGACAGGGGTCAGGTGAGCAGTTCTTC. The full variable domain, with the rest looked up from reference TRBV19 and TRBJ2-1, is DGGITQSPKYLFRKEGQNVTLSCEQNLNHDAMYWYRQDPGQGLRLIYYSQIVNDFQKGDIAEGYSVSREKKESFPLTVTSAQKNPTAFYLCASSGRQGSGEQFFGPGTRLTVL.

The chain is built from TRBV6-1 and TRBJ1-5; D remains unclear. CDR3 length: 15 residues. The V gene's germline CDR1 is MNHNS and CDR2 SASEGT. V dropped 1 base and J dropped 3 bases, with 10 bases sitting between them. The CDR3, as DNA: TGTGCCAGCAGTGAAGGGGGAGGCGTCAATCAGCCCCAGCATTTT. Its protein is CASSEGGGVNQPQHF.

The rearrangement links TRBV6-1 to TRBJ1-2, with a weak D call TRBD1 (5 bases). CDR1 is MNHNS, CDR2 SASEGT, per germline. V dropped 2 bases and J dropped 4 bases, with 17 bases sitting between them. This CDR3 contains 16 residues. The CDR3 DNA is TGTGCCAGCAGTGAATCGGGGCGGCGCGCAGGCTATGGCTACACCTTC. Amino acids: CASSESGRRAGYGYTF.

V usage is TRBV19 and J usage is TRBJ2-1, with TRBD2 matching 8 bases. The CDR3 consists of 18 residues. From germline, CDR1 is LNHDA and CDR2 SQIVND (reference sequence). V lost 0 bases to trimming and J lost 0 bases; unmatched junction nucleotides: 7. CDR3 loop: CASSIDAGGSGSYNEQFF. The CDR3, as DNA: TGTGCCAGTAGTATAGACGCGGGAGGTAGCGGCTCCTACAATGAGCAGTTCTTC.

The chain couples TRBV2 to TRBJ1-4; possible D gene TRBD1, 5 bases. Per germline, CDR1 SNHLY and CDR2 FYNNEI. The CDR3 runs to 11 residues. Trimming removed 4 bases at V and 14 bases at J, with 11 bases between. This chain's CDR3 is CASSGRDSLFF. The CDR3 coding sequence is TGTGCCAGCAGTGGTAGAGACAGTCTGTTTTTT.

The V call is TRBV18, the J call TRBJ2-7; D is uncertain. V lost 2 bases, J lost 2 bases, and 10 bases lay in between. Germline V gene data show CDR1 as KGHSH and CDR2 as LQKENI. The CDR3 has 14 residues. Here the CDR3 DNA reads TGTGCCAGCTCACCAAACCTAGGAACCTACGAGCAGTACTTC. Its protein is CASSPNLGTYEQYF.

The chain links TRBV27 to TRBJ1-1; D is unclear. The CDR3 is 12 amino acids. The germline V gene has CDR1 MNHEY and CDR2 SMNVEV (reference sequence). Trimming took off 3 bases at V and 5 bases at J, with 7 bases between the two ends. The CDR3 region is CASSFLGTEAFF. The CDR3 DNA sequence: TGTGCCAGCAGTTTTCTTGGTACTGAAGCTTTCTTT.

The chain recombines TRBV9 with TRBJ2-2; D not resolved. Deletions cut 1 base from V and 4 bases from J, with 11 bases between. The CDR3 covers 15 residues. CDR1 SGDLS and CDR2 YYNGEE come from the germline V gene. For the CDR3, the DNA is TGTGCCAGCAGCGTAACCGGACCGCTCACCGGGGAGCTGTTTTTT. Its translation: CASSVTGPLTGELFF. Full variable domain (missing parts from reference TRBV9 and TRBJ2-2): DSGVTQTPKHLITATGQRVTLRCSPRSGDLSVYWYQQSLDQGLQFLIQYYNGEERAKGNILERFSAQQFPDLHSELNLSSLELGDSALYFCASSVTGPLTGELFFGEGSRLTVL.

The chain carries TRBV7-8 and TRBJ1-5; TRBD1 is a possible D gene (6 bases). This CDR3 spans 22 amino acids. V shed 3 bases and J shed 0 bases, with 30 bases lying between them. CDR1 is SGHVS and CDR2 is FQNEAQ in the germline V gene. The CDR3 nucleotides read TGTGCCAGCAGCTTGACGCCCCCCAGCGGGGCAGGGGTCACCTATAGCAATCAGCCCCAGCATTTT. Amino acid sequence: CASSLTPPSGAGVTYSNQPQHF.

The chain couples TRBV5-4 to TRBJ1-6; the D gene is possibly TRBD1 (6 bases). CDR1 is SGHNT and CDR2 is YYREEE in the germline V gene (reference sequence). Between the trimmed V and J ends, which lost 4 bases and 10 bases, there was a span of 21 bases. The CDR3 spans 16 residues. CDR3 amino acids: CASSTEGGRGLSPLHF. The CDR3 DNA is TGTGCCAGCAGCACGGAGGGGGGAAGGGGACTATCACCCCTCCACTTT.